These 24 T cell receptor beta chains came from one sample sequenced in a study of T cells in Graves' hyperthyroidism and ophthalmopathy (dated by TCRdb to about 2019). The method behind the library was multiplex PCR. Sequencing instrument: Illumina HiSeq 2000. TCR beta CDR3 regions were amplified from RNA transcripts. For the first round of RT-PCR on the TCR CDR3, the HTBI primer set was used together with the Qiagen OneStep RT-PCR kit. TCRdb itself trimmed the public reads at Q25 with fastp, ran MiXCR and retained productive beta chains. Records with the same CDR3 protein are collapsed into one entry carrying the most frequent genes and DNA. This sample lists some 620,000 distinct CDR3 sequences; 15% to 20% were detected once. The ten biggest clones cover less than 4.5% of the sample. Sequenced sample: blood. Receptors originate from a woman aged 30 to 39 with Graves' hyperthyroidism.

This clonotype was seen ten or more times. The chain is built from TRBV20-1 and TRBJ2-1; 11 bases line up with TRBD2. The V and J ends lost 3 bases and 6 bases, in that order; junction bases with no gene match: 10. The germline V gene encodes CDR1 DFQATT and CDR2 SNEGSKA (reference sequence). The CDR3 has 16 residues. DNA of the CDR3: TGCAGTGCTAGTCGGACTGGGACTAGCGGTTCCAATGAGCAGTTCTTC. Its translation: CSASRTGTSGSNEQFF.

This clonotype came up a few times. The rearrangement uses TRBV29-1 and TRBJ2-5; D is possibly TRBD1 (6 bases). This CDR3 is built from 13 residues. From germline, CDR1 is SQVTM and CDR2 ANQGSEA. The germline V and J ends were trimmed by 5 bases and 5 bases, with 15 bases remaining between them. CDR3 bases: TGCAGCGTTAATACAGGGAATCGGGAGACCCAGTACTTC. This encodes CSVNTGNRETQYF. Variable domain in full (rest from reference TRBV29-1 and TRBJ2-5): SAVISQKPSRDICQRGTSLTIQCQVDSQVTMMFWYRQQPGQSLTLIATANQGSEATYESGFVIDKFPISRPNLTFSTLTVSNMSPEDSSIYLCSVNTGNRETQYFGPGTRLLVL.

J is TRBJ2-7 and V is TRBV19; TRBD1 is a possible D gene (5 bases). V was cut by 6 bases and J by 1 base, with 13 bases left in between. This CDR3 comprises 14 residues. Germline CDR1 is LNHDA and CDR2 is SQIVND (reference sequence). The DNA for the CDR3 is TGTGCCAGTAGCTCGGCTCAGGGTTCCTACGAGCAGTACTTC. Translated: CASSSAQGSYEQYF.

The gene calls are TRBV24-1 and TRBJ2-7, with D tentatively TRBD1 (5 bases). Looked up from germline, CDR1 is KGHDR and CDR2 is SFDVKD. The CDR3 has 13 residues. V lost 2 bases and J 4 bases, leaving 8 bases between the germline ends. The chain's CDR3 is CATSDYQGYEQYF. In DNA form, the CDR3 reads TGTGCCACCAGTGATTACCAGGGTTACGAGCAGTACTTC.

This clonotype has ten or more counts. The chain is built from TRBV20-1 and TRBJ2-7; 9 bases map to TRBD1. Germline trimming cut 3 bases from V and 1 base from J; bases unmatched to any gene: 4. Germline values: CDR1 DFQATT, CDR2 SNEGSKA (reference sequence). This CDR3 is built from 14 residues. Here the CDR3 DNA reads TGCAGTGCTAGCCCGGGACAGGGATCCTACGAGCAGTACTTC. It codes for CSASPGQGSYEQYF.

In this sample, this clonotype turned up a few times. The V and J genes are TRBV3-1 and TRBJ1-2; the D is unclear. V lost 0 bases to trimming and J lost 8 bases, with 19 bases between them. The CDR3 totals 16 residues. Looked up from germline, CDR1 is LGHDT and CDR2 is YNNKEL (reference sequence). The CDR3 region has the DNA TGTGCCAGCAGCCAAGATCTGGAACAGCGAACTGAGGGCTACACCTTC. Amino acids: CASSQDLEQRTEGYTF.

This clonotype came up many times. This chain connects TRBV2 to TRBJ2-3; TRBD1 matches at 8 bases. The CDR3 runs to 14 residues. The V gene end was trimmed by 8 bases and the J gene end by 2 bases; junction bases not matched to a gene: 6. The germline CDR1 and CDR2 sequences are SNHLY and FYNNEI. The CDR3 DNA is TGTGCCAGCGGAAAGGGACAGGTCACAGATACGCAGTATTTT. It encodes CASGKGQVTDTQYF. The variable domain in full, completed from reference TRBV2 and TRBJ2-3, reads EPEVTQTPSHQVTQMGQEVILRCVPISNHLYFYWYRQILGQKVEFLVSFYNNEISEKSEIFDDQFSVERPDGSNFTLKIRSTKLEDSAMYFCASGKGQVTDTQYFGPGTRLTVL.

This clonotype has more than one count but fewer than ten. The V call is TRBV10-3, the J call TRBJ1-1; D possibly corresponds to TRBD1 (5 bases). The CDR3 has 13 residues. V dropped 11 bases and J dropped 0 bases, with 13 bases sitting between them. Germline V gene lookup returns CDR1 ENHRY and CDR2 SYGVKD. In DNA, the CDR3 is TGTGCCGGTTCGGCGGGACTGAACACTGAAGCTTTCTTT. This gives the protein CAGSAGLNTEAFF.

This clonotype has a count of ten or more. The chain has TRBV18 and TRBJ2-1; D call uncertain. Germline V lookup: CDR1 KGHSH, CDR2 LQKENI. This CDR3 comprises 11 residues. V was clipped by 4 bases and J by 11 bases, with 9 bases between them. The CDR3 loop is CASSQAVKQFF. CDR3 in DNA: TGTGCCAGCTCACAGGCGGTAAAGCAGTTCTTC.

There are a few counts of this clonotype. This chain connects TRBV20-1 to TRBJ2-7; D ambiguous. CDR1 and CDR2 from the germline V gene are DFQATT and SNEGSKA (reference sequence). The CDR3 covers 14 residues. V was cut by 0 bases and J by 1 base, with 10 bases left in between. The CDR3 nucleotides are TGCAGTGCTAGAGATAGGCGTACTTCCTACGAGCAGTACTTC. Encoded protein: CSARDRRTSYEQYF.

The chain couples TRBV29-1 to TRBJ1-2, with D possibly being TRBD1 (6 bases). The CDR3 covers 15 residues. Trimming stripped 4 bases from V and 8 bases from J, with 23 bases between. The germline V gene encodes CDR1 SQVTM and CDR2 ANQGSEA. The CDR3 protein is CSVAPPTGILGGYTF. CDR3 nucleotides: TGCAGCGTTGCCCCTCCAACAGGGATCTTGGGAGGCTACACCTTC.

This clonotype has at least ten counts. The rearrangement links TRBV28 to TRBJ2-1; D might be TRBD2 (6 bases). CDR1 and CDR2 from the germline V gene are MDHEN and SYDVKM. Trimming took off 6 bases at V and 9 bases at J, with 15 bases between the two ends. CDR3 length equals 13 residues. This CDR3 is CASRGLLSSEQFF. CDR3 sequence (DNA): TGTGCCAGCAGGGGACTTCTCTCCAGTGAGCAGTTCTTC.

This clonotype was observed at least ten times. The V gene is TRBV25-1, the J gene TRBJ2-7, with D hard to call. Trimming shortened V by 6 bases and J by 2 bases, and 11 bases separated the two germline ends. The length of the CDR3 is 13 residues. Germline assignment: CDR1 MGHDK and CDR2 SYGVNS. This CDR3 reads CASRGDRAYEQYF. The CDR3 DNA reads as TGTGCCAGCAGGGGCGACCGAGCCTACGAGCAGTACTTC.

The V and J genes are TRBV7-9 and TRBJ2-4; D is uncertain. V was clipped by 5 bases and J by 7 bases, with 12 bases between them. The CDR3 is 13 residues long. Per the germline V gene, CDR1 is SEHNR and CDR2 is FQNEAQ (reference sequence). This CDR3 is CASSQNPVNIQYF. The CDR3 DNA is TGTGCCAGCAGCCAAAACCCTGTGAACATTCAGTACTTC.

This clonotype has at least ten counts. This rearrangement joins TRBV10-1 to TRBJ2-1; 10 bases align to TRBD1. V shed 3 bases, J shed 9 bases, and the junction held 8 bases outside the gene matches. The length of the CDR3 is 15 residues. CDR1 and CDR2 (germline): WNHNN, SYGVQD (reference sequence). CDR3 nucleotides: TGCGCCAGCAGTGATGGACAGGGGGGACGGCGTGAGCAGTTCTTC. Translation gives CASSDGQGGRREQFF.

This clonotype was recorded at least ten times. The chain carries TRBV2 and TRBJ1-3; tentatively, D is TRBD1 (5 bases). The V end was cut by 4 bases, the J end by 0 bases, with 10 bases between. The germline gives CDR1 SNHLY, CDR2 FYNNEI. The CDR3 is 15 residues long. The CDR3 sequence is CASSGGGLSGNTIYF. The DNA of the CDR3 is TGTGCCAGCAGTGGGGGCGGACTCTCTGGAAACACCATATATTTT.

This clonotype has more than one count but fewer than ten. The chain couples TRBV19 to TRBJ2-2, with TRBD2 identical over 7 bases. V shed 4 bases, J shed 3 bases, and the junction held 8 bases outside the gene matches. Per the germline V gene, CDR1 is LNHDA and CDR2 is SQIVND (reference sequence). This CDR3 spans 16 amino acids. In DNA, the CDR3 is TGTGCCAGTAGTACGAAGGAAGCGGGATACACCGGGGAGCTGTTTTTT. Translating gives CASSTKEAGYTGELFF. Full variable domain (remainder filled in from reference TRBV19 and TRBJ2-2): DGGITQSPKYLFRKEGQNVTLSCEQNLNHDAMYWYRQDPGQGLRLIYYSQIVNDFQKGDIAEGYSVSREKKESFPLTVTSAQKNPTAFYLCASSTKEAGYTGELFFGEGSRLTVL.

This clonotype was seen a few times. CDR3 DNA sequence: TGTGCCAGCAGTTTTTACGGGCCCTCCTACGAGCAGTACTTC. Its translation is CASSFYGPSYEQYF. The chain joins TRBV28 to TRBJ2-7; no clear D gene. V gave up 3 bases and J gave up 0 bases, with 9 bases separating them. CDR1 and CDR2 (germline): MDHEN, SYDVKM. There are 14 residues in the CDR3.

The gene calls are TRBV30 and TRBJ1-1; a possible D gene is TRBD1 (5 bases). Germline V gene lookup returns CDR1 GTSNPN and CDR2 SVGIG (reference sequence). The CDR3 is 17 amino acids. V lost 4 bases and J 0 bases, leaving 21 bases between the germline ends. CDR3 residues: CAWNPGLGLMVNTEAFF. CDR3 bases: TGTGCCTGGAACCCAGGGCTGGGGCTTATGGTGAACACTGAAGCTTTCTTT.

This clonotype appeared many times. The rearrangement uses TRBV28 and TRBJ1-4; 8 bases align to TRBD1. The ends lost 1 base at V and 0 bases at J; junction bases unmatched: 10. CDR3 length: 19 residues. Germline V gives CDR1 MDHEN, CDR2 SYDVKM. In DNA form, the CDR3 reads TGTGCCAGCAGTTTATCACCGGGACAGGTTAGACCAACTAATGAAAAACTGTTTTTT. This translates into CASSLSPGQVRPTNEKLFF.

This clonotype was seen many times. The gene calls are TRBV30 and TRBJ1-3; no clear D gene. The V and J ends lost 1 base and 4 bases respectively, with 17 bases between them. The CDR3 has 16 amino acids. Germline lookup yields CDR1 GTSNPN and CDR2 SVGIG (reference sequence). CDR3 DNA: TGTGCCTGGAGTGGATACCGGGGTACTACCGGAAACACCATATATTTT. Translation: CAWSGYRGTTGNTIYF. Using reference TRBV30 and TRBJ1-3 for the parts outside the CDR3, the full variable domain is SQTIHQWPATLVQPVGSPLSLECTVEGTSNPNLYWYRQAAGRGLQLLFYSVGIGQISSEVPQNLSASRPQDRQFILSSKKLLLSDSGFYLCAWSGYRGTTGNTIYFGEGSWLTVV.

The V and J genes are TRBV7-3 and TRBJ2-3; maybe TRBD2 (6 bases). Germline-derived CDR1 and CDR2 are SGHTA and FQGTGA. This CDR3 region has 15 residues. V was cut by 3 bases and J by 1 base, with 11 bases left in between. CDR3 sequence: CASSLDSGGTDTQYF. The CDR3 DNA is TGTGCCAGCAGCTTGGATAGCGGAGGCACAGATACGCAGTATTTT. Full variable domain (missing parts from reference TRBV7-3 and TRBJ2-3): GAGVSQTPSNKVTEKGKYVELRCDPISGHTALYWYRQSLGQGPEFLIYFQGTGAADDSGLPNDRFFAVRPEGSVSTLKIQRTERGDSAVYLCASSLDSGGTDTQYFGPGTRLTVL.

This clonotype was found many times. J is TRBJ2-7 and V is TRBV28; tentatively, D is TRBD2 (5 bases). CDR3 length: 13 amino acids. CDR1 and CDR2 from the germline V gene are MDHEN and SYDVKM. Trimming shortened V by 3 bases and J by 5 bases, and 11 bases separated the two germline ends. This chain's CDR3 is CASSLLEVDEQYF. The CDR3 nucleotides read TGTGCCAGCAGTTTGTTGGAGGTAGACGAGCAGTACTTC.

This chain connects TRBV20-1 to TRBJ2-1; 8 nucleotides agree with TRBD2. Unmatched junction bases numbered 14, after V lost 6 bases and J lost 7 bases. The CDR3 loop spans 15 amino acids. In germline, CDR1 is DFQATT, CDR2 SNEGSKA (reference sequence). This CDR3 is CSARKAGEVPNEQFF. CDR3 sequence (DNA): TGCAGTGCCAGAAAAGCGGGAGAGGTTCCGAATGAGCAGTTCTTC.